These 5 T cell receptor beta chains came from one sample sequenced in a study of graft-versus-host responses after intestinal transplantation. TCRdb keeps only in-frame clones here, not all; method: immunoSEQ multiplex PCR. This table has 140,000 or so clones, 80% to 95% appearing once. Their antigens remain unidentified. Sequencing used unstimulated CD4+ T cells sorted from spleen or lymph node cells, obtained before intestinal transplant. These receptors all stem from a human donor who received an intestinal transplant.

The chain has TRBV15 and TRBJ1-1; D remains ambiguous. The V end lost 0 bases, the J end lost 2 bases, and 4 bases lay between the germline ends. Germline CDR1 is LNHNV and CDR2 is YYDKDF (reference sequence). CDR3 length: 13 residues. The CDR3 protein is CATSRDSNTEAFF. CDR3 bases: TGTGCCACCAGCAGAGATTCAAACACTGAAGCTTTCTTT. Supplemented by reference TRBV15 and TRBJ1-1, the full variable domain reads DAMVIQNPRYQVTQFGKPVTLSCSQTLNHNVMYWYQQKSSQAPKLLFHYYDKDFNNEADTPDNFQSRRPNTSFCFLDIRSPGLGDTAMYLCATSRDSNTEAFFGQGTRLTVV.

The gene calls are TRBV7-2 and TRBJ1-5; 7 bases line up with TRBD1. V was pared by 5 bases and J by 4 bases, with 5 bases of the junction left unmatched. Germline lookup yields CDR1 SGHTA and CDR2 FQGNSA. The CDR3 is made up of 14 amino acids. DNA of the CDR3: TGTGCCAGCAGCCCCGGGACAGTTAATCAGCCCCAGCATTTT. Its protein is CASSPGTVNQPQHF.

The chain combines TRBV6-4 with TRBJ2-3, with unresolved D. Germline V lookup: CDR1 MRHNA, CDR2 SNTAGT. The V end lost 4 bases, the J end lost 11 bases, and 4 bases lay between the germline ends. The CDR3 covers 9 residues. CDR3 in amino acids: CASSGRQYF. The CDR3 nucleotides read TGTGCCAGCAGTGGCAGGCAGTATTTT.

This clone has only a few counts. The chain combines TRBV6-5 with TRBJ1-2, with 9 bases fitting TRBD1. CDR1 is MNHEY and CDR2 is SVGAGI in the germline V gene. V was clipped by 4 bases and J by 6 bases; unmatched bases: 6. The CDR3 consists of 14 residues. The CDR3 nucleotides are TGTGCCAGCAGTTTATTACAGGGGGCGCATGGCTACACCTTC. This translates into CASSLLQGAHGYTF.

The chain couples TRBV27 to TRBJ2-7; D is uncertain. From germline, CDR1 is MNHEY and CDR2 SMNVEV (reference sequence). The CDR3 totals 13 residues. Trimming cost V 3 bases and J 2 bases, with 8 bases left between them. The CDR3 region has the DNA TGTGCCAGCAGTTTCCTCACCCCCTACGAGCAGTACTTC. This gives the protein CASSFLTPYEQYF.